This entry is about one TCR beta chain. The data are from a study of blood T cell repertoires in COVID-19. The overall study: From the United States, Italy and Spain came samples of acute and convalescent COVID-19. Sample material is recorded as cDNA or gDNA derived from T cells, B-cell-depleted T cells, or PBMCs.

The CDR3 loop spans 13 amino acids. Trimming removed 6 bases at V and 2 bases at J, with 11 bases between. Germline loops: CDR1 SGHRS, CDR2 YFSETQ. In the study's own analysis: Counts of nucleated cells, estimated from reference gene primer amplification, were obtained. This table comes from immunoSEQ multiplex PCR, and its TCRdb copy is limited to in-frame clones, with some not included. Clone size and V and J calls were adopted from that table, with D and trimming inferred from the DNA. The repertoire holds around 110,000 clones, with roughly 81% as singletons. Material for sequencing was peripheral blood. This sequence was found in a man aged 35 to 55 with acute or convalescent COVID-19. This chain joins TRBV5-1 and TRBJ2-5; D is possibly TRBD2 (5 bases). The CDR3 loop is CASKWTGQETQYF. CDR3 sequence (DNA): TGCGCCAGCAAGTGGACGGGACAAGAGACCCAGTACTTC.